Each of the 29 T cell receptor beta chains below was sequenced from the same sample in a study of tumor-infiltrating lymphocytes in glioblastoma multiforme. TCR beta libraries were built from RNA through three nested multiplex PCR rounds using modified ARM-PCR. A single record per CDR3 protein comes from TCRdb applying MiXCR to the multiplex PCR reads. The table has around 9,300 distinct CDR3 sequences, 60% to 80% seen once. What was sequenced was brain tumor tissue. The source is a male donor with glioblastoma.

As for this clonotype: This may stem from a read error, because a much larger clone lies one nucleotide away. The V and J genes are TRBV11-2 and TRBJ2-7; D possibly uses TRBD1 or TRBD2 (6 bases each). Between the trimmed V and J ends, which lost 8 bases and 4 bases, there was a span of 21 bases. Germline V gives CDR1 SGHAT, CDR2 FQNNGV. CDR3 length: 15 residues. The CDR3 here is CASGSPGGGTYEQYF. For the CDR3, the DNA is TGTGCCAGCGGTTCCCCAGGAGGGGGAACGTACGAGCAGTACTTC.

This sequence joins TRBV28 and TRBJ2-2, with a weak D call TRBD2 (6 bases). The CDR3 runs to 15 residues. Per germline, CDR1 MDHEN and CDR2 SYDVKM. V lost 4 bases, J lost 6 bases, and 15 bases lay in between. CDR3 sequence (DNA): TGTGCCAGCAGTTCGTCCGGGACTGGTTCCGGGGAGCTGTTTTTT. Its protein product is CASSSSGTGSGELFF. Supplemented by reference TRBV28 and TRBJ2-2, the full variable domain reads DVKVTQSSRYLVKRTGEKVFLECVQDMDHENMFWYRQDPGLGLRLIYFSYDVKMKEKGDIPEGYSVSREKKERFSLILESASTNQTSMYLCASSSSGTGSGELFFGEGSRLTVL.

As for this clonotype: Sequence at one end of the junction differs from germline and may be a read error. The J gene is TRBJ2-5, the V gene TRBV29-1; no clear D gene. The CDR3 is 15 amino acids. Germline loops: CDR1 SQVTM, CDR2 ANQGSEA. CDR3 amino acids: CSVEEHSRHQETMCF. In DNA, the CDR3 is TGCAGCGTTGAAGAGCACAGCCGCCACCAAGAGACAATGTGCTTC.

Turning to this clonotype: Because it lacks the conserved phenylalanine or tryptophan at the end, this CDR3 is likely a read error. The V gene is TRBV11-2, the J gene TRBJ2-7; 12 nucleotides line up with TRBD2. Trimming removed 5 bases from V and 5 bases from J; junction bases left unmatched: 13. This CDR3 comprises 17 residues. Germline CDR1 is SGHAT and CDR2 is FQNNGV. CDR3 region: CASSTGLAGRFGDEQYL. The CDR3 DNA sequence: TGTGCCAGCAGCACAGGACTAGCGGGAAGGTTCGGGGACGAGCAGTACCTC.

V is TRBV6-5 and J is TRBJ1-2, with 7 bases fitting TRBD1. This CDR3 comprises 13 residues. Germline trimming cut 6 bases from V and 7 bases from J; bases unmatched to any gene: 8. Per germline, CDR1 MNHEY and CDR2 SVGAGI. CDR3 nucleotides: TGTGCCAGCAGCTCATCAGGGGGACGTGGCTACACCTTC. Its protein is CASSSSGGRGYTF.

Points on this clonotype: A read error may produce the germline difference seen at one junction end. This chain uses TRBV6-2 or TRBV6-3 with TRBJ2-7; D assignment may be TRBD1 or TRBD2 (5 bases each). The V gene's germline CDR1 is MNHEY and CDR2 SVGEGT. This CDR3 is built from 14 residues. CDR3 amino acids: CTSRLGASGYKQYF. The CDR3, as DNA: TGTACCAGCAGGCTTGGGGCGAGCGGTTACAAGCAGTACTTC.

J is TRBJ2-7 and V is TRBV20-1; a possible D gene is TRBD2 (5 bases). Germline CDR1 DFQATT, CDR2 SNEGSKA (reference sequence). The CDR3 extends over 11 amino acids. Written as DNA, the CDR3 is TGCGGTGGCGGGTACTCCTACGAGCAGTACTTC. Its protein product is CGGGYSYEQYF.

In nucleotides, the CDR3 is TGTGCCAGCAGTTTAGGACTAGCCCCCGAAGGCACAGATACGCAGTATTTT. Its translation is CASSLGLAPEGTDTQYF. The chain combines TRBV12-3 or TRBV12-4 with TRBJ2-3; 7 nucleotides align to TRBD2. The CDR3 runs 17 residues. The trim removed 1 base at V and 1 base at J, leaving 8 bases unmatched.

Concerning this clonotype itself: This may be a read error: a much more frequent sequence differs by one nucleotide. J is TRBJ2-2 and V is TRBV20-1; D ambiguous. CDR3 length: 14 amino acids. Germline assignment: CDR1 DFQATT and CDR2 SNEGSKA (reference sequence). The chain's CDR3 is CSARDLTGTVELFF. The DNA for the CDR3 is TGCAGTGCTAGAGATCTGACGGGCACCGTGGAGCTGTTTTTT.

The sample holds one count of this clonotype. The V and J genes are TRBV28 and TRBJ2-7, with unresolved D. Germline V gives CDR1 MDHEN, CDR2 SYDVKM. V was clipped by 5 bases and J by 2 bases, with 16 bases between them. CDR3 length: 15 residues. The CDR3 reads CASSSNRDKPYEQYF. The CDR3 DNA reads TGTGCCAGCAGTAGTAACCGAGACAAACCCTACGAGCAGTACTTC.

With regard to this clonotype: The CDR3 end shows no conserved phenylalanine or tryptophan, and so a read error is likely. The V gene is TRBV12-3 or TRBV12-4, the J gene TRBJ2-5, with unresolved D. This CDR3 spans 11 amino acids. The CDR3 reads CAGSFLETQYL. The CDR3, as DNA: TGTGCCGGCAGTTTCTTGGAGACCCAGTACTTA.

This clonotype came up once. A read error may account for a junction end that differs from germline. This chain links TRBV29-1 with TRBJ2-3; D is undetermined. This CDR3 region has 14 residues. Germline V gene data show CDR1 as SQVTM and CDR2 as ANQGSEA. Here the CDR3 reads CSVGHNVGTDTKYF. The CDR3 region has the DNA TGCAGCGTTGGGCATAACGTTGGCACAGATACGAAGTATTTT.

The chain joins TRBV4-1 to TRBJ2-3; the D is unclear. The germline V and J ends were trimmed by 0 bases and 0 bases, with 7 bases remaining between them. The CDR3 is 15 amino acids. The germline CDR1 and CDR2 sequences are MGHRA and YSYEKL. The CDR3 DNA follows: TGCGCCAGCAGCCAAGACCCCGTTAGCACAGATACGCAGTATTTT. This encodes CASSQDPVSTDTQYF.

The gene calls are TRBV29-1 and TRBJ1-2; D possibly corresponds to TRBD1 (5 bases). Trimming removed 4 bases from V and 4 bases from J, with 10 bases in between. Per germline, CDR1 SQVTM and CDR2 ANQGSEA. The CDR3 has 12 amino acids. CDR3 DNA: TGCAGCGTTGGGGACTCATTCTATGGCTACACCTTC. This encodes CSVGDSFYGYTF.

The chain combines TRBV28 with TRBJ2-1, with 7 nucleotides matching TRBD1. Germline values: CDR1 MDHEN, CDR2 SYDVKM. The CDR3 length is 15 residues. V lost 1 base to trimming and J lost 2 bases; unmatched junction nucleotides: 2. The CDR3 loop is CASSLSGTAYNEQFF. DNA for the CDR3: TGTGCCAGCAGTTTATCCGGGACAGCCTACAATGAGCAGTTCTTC.

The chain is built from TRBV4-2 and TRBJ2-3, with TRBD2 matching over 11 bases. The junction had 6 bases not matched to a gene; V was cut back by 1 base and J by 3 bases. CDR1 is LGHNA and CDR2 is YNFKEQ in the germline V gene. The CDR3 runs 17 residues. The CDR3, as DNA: TGTGCCAGCAGCCAAGCCACTAGCGGGAGAGTAACAGATACGCAGTATTTT. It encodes CASSQATSGRVTDTQYF.

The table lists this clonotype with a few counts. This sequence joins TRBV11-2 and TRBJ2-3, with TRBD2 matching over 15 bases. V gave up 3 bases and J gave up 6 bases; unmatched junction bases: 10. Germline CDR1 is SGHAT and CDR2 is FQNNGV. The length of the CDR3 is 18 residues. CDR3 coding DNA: TGTGCCAGCAGCTTCCCCGGACTAGCGGGGGGGCCGGTGGATACGCAGTATTTT. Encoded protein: CASSFPGLAGGPVDTQYF.

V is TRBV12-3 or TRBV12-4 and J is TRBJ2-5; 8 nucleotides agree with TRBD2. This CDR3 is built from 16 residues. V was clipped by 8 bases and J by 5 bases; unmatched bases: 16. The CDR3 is CASSWQVSGAEETQYF. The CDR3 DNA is TGTGCCAGCTCGTGGCAGGTTAGCGGGGCGGAGGAGACCCAGTACTTC.

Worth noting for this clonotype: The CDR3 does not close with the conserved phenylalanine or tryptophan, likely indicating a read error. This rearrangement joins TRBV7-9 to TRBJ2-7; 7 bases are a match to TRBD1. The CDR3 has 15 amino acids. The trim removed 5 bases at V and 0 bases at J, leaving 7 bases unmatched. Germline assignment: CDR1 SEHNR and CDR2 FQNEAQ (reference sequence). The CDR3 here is CASSPPTGSSYEQYI. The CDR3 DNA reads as TGTGCCAGCAGCCCCCCGACAGGGAGCTCCTACGAGCAGTACATC.

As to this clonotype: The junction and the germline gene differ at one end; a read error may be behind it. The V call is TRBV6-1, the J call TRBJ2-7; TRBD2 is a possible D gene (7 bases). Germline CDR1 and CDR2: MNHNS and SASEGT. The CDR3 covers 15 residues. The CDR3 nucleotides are TGTGTCAGCAGTGAAGGTGGGGAGGGGGCCTACGAGCAGTACTTC. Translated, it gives CVSSEGGEGAYEQYF.

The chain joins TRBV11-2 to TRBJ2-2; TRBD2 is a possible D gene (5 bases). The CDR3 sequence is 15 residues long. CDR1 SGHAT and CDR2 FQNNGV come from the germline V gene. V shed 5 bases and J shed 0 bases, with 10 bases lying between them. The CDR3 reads CASSQSGTNTGELFF. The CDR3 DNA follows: TGTGCCAGCAGCCAGTCGGGGACGAACACCGGGGAGCTGTTTTTT.

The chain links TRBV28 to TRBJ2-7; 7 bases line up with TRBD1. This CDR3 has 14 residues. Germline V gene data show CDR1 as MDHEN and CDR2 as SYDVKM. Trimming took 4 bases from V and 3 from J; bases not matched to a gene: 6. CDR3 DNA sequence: TGTGCCAGCAGTTCCACAGGGGTAGACTACGAGCAGTACTTC. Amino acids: CASSSTGVDYEQYF.

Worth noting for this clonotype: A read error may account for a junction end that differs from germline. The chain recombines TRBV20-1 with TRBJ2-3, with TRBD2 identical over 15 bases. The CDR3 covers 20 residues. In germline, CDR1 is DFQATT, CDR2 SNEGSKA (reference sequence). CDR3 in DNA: TGCAGTGCTAGTCGCCCCGGACTAGCGGGAGGGCCTAATAGCACGGATACGCAGTATTTT. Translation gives CSASRPGLAGGPNSTDTQYF.

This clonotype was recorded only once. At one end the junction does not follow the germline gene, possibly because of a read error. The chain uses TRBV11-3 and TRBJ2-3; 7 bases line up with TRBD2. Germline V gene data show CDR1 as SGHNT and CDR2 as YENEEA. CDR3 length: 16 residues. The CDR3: CVSSRASGISTDTQYF. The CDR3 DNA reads TGTGTCAGCAGCCGTGCCAGCGGGATAAGCACAGATACGCAGTATTTT.

CDR3 in DNA: TGCAGTGCTAGAGTCCTAGCAGGCGAGCAGTACTTC. It translates to CSARVLAGEQYF. This sequence joins TRBV20-1 and TRBJ2-7; D might be TRBD2 (5 bases). Trimming took off 1 base at V and 6 bases at J, with 10 bases between the two ends. Germline CDR1 DFQATT, CDR2 SNEGSKA (reference sequence). The CDR3 totals 12 residues.

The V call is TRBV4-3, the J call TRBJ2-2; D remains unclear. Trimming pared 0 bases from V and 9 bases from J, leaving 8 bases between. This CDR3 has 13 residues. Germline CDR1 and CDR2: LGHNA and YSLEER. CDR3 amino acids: CASSQDIGWELFF. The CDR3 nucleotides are TGCGCCAGCAGCCAAGACATCGGCTGGGAGCTGTTTTTT.

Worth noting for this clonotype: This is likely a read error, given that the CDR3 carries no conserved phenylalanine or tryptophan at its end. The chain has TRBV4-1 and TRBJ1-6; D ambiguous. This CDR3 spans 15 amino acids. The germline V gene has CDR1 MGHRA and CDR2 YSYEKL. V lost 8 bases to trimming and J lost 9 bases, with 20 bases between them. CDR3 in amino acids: CASQDLASEVSPLHS. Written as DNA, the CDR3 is TGCGCCAGCCAAGACCTGGCATCTGAGGTTTCACCCCTCCACTCT.

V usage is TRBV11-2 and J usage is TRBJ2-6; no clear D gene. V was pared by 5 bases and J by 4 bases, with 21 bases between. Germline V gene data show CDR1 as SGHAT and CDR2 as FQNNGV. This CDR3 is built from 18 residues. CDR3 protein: CASSPHRVGSSGANVLTF. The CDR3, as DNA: TGTGCCAGCAGCCCCCATCGGGTTGGCTCATCCGGGGCCAACGTCCTGACTTTC. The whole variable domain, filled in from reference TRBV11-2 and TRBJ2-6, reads EAGVAQSPRYKIIEKRQSVAFWCNPISGHATLYWYQQILGQGPKLLIQFQNNGVVDDSQLPKDRFSAERLKGVDSTLKIQPAKLEDSAVYLCASSPHRVGSSGANVLTFGAGSRLTVL.

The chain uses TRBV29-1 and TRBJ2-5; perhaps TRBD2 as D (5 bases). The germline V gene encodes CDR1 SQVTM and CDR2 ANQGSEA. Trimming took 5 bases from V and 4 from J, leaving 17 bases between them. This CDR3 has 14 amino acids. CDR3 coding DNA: TGCAGCGTTCGAGGGAAGGAGTCGATAGAGACCCAGTACTTC. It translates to CSVRGKESIETQYF.